A single sample gave rise to the 19 T cell receptor beta chains below, sequenced in a study of spatial heterogeneity in lung cancer (dated by TCRdb to about 2019). Library preparation used 5' RACE. The data were produced on a NextSeq 500. TCRdb reworked the public reads: Q25 trimming with fastp, MiXCR clone assembly, productive beta chains retained. Under each unique CDR3 protein, matching rows form one entry showing the most common genes and DNA. Present in this sample are under 150,000 distinct CDR3 sequences, 9.5% to 15% of which were seen just once. Roughly 15% of the sample comes from the top ten. Explained via the paper, the time point label denotes: blood at routine non-recurrence follow-up after resection. TCR sequencing used whole RNA extracted from tumor and nontumor lung tissue, or from cryopreserved PBMC samples, without cell sorting. The sample was PBMCs, taken at follow-up. These TCRs come from a male donor with early-stage non-small cell lung cancer.

V gene TRBV4-1 combines with J gene TRBJ1-5; D is unresolved. CDR3 size: 14 residues. Trimming cost V 1 base and J 5 bases, with 9 bases left between them. The germline V gene encodes CDR1 MGHRA and CDR2 YSYEKL. DNA of the CDR3: TGCGCCAGCAGCCAAGGCCGCCGCTATCAGCCCCAGCATTTT. This gives the protein CASSQGRRYQPQHF.

This clonotype was counted only a few times. The chain uses TRBV3-1 and TRBJ2-4; no firm D call. V shed 0 bases and J shed 0 bases, with 6 bases lying between them. Germline CDR1 reads LGHDT; CDR2 reads YNNKEL (reference sequence). This CDR3 has 15 amino acids. The CDR3 DNA sequence: TGTGCCAGCAGCCAAGAACGGATAGCCAAAAACATTCAGTACTTC. Translation gives CASSQERIAKNIQYF.

The V and J genes are TRBV20-1 and TRBJ1-1, with 9 nucleotides matching TRBD1. The CDR3 is made up of 13 amino acids. V was pared by 5 bases and J by 5 bases, with 6 bases of the junction left unmatched. CDR1 DFQATT and CDR2 SNEGSKA come from the germline V gene (reference sequence). CDR3 DNA sequence: TGCAGTGCTCATACAGGGGGCGGGACTGAAGCTTTCTTT. It specifies CSAHTGGGTEAFF.

V usage is TRBV12-3 or TRBV12-4 and J usage is TRBJ1-1; TRBD1 might be the D (6 bases). This CDR3 contains 14 residues. Trimming cost V 5 bases and J 2 bases, with 12 bases left between them. The CDR3 nucleotides are TGTGCCAGCAGTCCGGCGGGACAAAACACTGAAGCTTTCTTT. The encoded protein is CASSPAGQNTEAFF.

This clonotype showed up just a few times. J is TRBJ2-1 and V is TRBV6-5, with TRBD2 matching 8 bases. V was clipped by 4 bases and J by 7 bases; unmatched bases: 9. Germline assignment: CDR1 MNHEY and CDR2 SVGAGI. The CDR3 is made up of 15 amino acids. The CDR3 coding sequence is TGTGCCAGCAGTTCTGGTAGCGGGGTAGGGAATGAGCAGTTCTTC. This sequence encodes CASSSGSGVGNEQFF.

This clonotype was found many times. This chain joins TRBV4-2 and TRBJ2-2, with 9 bases aligning to TRBD1. This CDR3 comprises 15 residues. Germline-derived CDR1 and CDR2 are LGHNA and YNFKEQ. V trimming: 4 bases; J trimming: 3 bases; junction bases outside the gene matches: 3. Here the CDR3 DNA reads TGTGCCAGCAGCCCGTGGACAGGGGACACCGGGGAGCTGTTTTTT. Translated: CASSPWTGDTGELFF.

The table lists this clonotype with a few counts. This chain links TRBV7-2 with TRBJ1-5, with a possible D match to TRBD1 (5 bases). Trimming left V 6 bases short and J 0 bases short, with 12 bases between. The CDR3 loop spans 15 amino acids. Germline V gene data show CDR1 as SGHTA and CDR2 as FQGNSA. The CDR3 sequence is CASRTGTYSNQPQHF. The CDR3, as DNA: TGTGCCAGCAGAACCGGGACGTATAGCAATCAGCCCCAGCATTTT.

The table lists this clonotype with many counts. The CDR3 is CASSGPPAMYNEQFF. The DNA of the CDR3 is TGTGCCAGCAGCGGGCCCCCCGCGATGTACAATGAGCAGTTCTTC. The chain employs TRBV9 and TRBJ2-1; D unclear. This CDR3 is 15 amino acids long. V was trimmed by 3 bases and J by 4 bases, leaving 14 bases between them. Germline CDR1 is SGDLS and CDR2 is YYNGEE.

A few counts support this clonotype. The V call is TRBV4-2, the J call TRBJ2-5; D is unclear. CDR3 length: 14 amino acids. V lost 0 bases to trimming and J lost 5 bases, with 10 bases between them. Germline CDR1 LGHNA, CDR2 YNFKEQ. The CDR3 region is CASSQDTGWETQYF. The CDR3 DNA reads as TGTGCCAGCAGCCAAGATACGGGTTGGGAGACCCAGTACTTC.

The genes are TRBV7-2 and TRBJ1-5; D is perhaps TRBD1 (6 bases). CDR3 length: 13 residues. V was cut by 6 bases and J by 4 bases, with 10 bases left in between. The germline CDR1 and CDR2 sequences are SGHTA and FQGNSA. The CDR3 bases are TGTGCCAGCAGGCCAGGGGCGAATCAGCCCCAGCATTTT. Encoded protein: CASRPGANQPQHF.

V is TRBV2 and J is TRBJ2-7; the D gene is possibly TRBD1 (5 bases). Deletions cut 3 bases from V and 6 bases from J, with 12 bases between. The CDR3 is made up of 13 amino acids. Germline V CDR1 and CDR2: SNHLY, FYNNEI. The CDR3 sequence: CASSDREVSEQYF. In nucleotides, the CDR3 is TGTGCCAGCAGTGACAGGGAAGTCAGCGAGCAGTACTTC.

This clonotype has ten or more counts. This sequence joins TRBV4-2 and TRBJ2-7, with D perhaps matching TRBD2 (6 bases). V lost 2 bases to trimming and J lost 7 bases, with 21 bases between them. The CDR3 is made up of 16 amino acids. Germline lookup yields CDR1 LGHNA and CDR2 YNFKEQ. CDR3 loop: CASSQMSTGSAGEQYF. The CDR3 nucleotides are TGTGCCAGCAGCCAAATGTCTACGGGTTCAGCGGGTGAGCAGTACTTC.

The table lists this clonotype with a few counts. The chain combines TRBV7-2 with TRBJ2-1, with TRBD2 identical over 10 bases. V shed 4 bases and J 10 bases; nucleotides not matched to a gene: 4. The CDR3 sequence is 13 residues long. CDR1 and CDR2 from the germline V gene are SGHTA and FQGNSA. Here the CDR3 reads CASSSLAGKEQFF. In DNA, the CDR3 is TGTGCCAGCAGCTCACTAGCGGGGAAAGAGCAGTTCTTC.

This clonotype was seen only a few times. V usage is TRBV11-2 and J usage is TRBJ1-2, with D possibly TRBD1 on 5 matching bases. Germline CDR1 reads SGHAT; CDR2 reads FQNNGV. The CDR3 is 14 residues long. With 1 base removed from V and 5 bases from J, the gap between germline ends came to 11 bases. Here the CDR3 reads CASSLGGRQYGYTF. In DNA form, the CDR3 reads TGTGCCAGCAGCTTAGGTGGCAGACAGTATGGCTACACCTTC.

This clonotype was counted only a few times. In DNA, the CDR3 is TGTGCCACCAGCAGAGATCAGGGCTTCGGAGAGACCCAGTACTTC. It encodes CATSRDQGFGETQYF. The chain employs TRBV15 and TRBJ2-5; maybe TRBD1 (5 bases). Germline CDR1 LNHNV, CDR2 YYDKDF (reference sequence). V shed 0 bases and J shed 4 bases, with 12 bases lying between them. The CDR3 spans 15 residues. The variable domain in full, with the rest retrieved from reference TRBV15 and TRBJ2-5, is DAMVIQNPRYQVTQFGKPVTLSCSQTLNHNVMYWYQQKSSQAPKLLFHYYDKDFNNEADTPDNFQSRRPNTSFCFLDIRSPGLGDTAMYLCATSRDQGFGETQYFGPGTRLLVL.

This clonotype has ten or more counts. The chain's CDR3 is CASSPRTVSSYEQYF. DNA for the CDR3: TGTGCCAGCAGTCCCCGGACGGTTAGCTCCTACGAGCAGTACTTC. V is TRBV27 and J is TRBJ2-7, with unresolved D. This CDR3 region has 15 residues. Germline CDR1 and CDR2: MNHEY and SMNVEV (reference sequence). V shed 5 bases and J shed 0 bases, with 14 bases lying between them.

This clonotype occurred many times. The rearrangement joins TRBV28 to TRBJ2-5, with 9 bases lining up with TRBD1. The V gene's germline CDR1 is MDHEN and CDR2 SYDVKM. The CDR3 sequence is 16 residues long. The ends lost 8 bases at V and 5 bases at J; junction bases unmatched: 15. CDR3: CASLPGQGPIFETQYF. In nucleotides, the CDR3 is TGTGCCAGCTTACCGGGACAGGGTCCAATTTTCGAGACCCAGTACTTC. Filled out from reference TRBV28 and TRBJ2-5, the complete variable domain reads DVKVTQSSRYLVKRTGEKVFLECVQDMDHENMFWYRQDPGLGLRLIYFSYDVKMKEKGDIPEGYSVSREKKERFSLILESASTNQTSMYLCASLPGQGPIFETQYFGPGTRLLVL.

The chain carries TRBV28 and TRBJ2-4; perhaps TRBD1 as D (5 bases). Germline-derived CDR1 and CDR2 are MDHEN and SYDVKM. The CDR3 totals 12 residues. V lost 5 bases to trimming and J lost 8 bases, with 10 bases between them. Here the CDR3 reads CASSASGYIQYF. The CDR3 DNA sequence: TGTGCCAGCAGTGCGTCAGGGTACATTCAGTACTTC.

This clonotype was detected ten times or more. The genes are TRBV5-1 and TRBJ1-6; no firm D call. The V end was cut by 2 bases, the J end by 7 bases, with 10 bases between. The CDR3 has 14 amino acids. Germline V lookup: CDR1 SGHRS, CDR2 YFSETQ. DNA for the CDR3: TGCGCCAGCAGCTTAATGGAGAGAAATTCACCCCTCCACTTT. It specifies CASSLMERNSPLHF.